The 30 T cell receptor beta chains below were found in one sample sequenced in a study of blood T cell repertoires in COVID-19. Sequencing used immunoSEQ multiplex PCR; TCRdb keeps in-frame clones, though not all of them. The profile shows around 70,000 clones, 85% to 90% of them singletons. Sequencing was performed on peripheral blood. These TCRs come from a man between 60 and 75 years old with acute or convalescent COVID-19.

V and J are TRBV19 and TRBJ1-1, with D unclear. Germline V lookup: CDR1 LNHDA, CDR2 SQIVND (reference sequence). Trimming pared 2 bases from V and 10 bases from J, leaving 11 bases between. The CDR3 is 12 amino acids. Written as DNA, the CDR3 is TGTGCCAGTAGTATATTCCCTAGCGGAGCTTTCTTT. Residues: CASSIFPSGAFF.

This rearrangement joins TRBV5-6 to TRBJ1-3; D uncertain. This CDR3 contains 16 residues. The V end was cut by 1 base, the J end by 1 base, with 12 bases between. The germline V gene has CDR1 SGHDT and CDR2 YYEEEE. The CDR3 DNA reads TGTGCCAGCAGCTTGCTCCCAGACTTATCTGGAAACACCATATATTTT. It is translated as CASSLLPDLSGNTIYF.

This clone appeared a few times. The chain recombines TRBV7-9 with TRBJ1-2; 7 bases match TRBD1. Germline lookup yields CDR1 SEHNR and CDR2 FQNEAQ (reference sequence). The V and J ends lost 1 base and 10 bases, in that order; junction bases with no gene match: 6. The CDR3 is made up of 13 amino acids. The CDR3, as DNA: TGTGCCAGCAGCTTAGAACCGACAGGGCCCTACACCTTC. Encoded protein: CASSLEPTGPYTF. Full variable domain (rest looked up from reference TRBV7-9 and TRBJ1-2): DTGVSQNPRHKITKRGQNVTFRCDPISEHNRLYWYRQTLGQGPEFLTYFQNEAQLEKSRLLSDRFSAERPKGSFSTLEIQRTEQGDSAMYLCASSLEPTGPYTFGSGTRLTVV.

The chain combines TRBV5-1 with TRBJ2-6; D ambiguous. V was cut by 6 bases and J by 2 bases, with 12 bases left in between. Germline V gene lookup returns CDR1 SGHRS and CDR2 YFSETQ. The CDR3 consists of 15 residues. Here the CDR3 DNA reads TGCGCCAGCACCCTATCCTTGGCTGGGGCCAACGTCCTGACTTTC. Its translation: CASTLSLAGANVLTF.

This chain joins TRBV5-4 and TRBJ2-1; D may be TRBD1 (7 bases). Germline V gives CDR1 SGHNT, CDR2 YYREEE (reference sequence). This CDR3 is built from 17 residues. Trimming cost V 2 bases and J 0 bases, with 15 bases left between them. The CDR3 spells CASSLPRQGGSYNEQFF. DNA for the CDR3: TGTGCCAGCAGCTTACCCAGACAGGGAGGCTCCTACAATGAGCAGTTCTTC.

V gene TRBV7-9 combines with J gene TRBJ2-1; D may be TRBD1 (5 bases). This CDR3 is built from 15 residues. In germline, CDR1 is SEHNR, CDR2 FQNEAQ (reference sequence). V was clipped by 2 bases and J by 6 bases, with 14 bases between them. The CDR3 here is CASSLTGAAVNEQFF. CDR3 bases: TGTGCCAGCAGCTTAACTGGGGCCGCTGTCAATGAGCAGTTCTTC. The whole variable domain, filled in from reference TRBV7-9 and TRBJ2-1, reads DTGVSQNPRHKITKRGQNVTFRCDPISEHNRLYWYRQTLGQGPEFLTYFQNEAQLEKSRLLSDRFSAERPKGSFSTLEIQRTEQGDSAMYLCASSLTGAAVNEQFFGPGTRLTVL.

The gene calls are TRBV18 and TRBJ2-1, with 7 bases that match TRBD2. This CDR3 region has 17 residues. Germline CDR1 is KGHSH and CDR2 is LQKENI. With 8 bases clipped from V and 6 bases from J, the junction kept 19 bases outside the gene matches. Here the CDR3 reads CASTLSSGLQRGNEQFF. DNA of the CDR3: TGTGCCAGCACTCTAAGCTCGGGACTACAGAGGGGCAATGAGCAGTTCTTC.

This clone came up a few times. The chain links TRBV6-5 to TRBJ2-7; 8 nucleotides agree with TRBD1. CDR3 length: 13 amino acids. Trimming at V came to 8 bases and at J to 3 bases, leaving 6 bases not matched to a gene. Germline CDR1 and CDR2: MNHEY and SVGAGI. CDR3 residues: CASRLGQDYEQYF. The CDR3 DNA is TGTGCCAGCCGCTTGGGACAGGACTACGAGCAGTACTTC.

The CDR3 DNA is TGTGCCAGCACCCCAGCCCAGGGCCGCAATCAGCCCCAGCATTTT. Translated: CASTPAQGRNQPQHF. This sequence joins TRBV7-2 and TRBJ1-5; maybe TRBD1 (5 bases). CDR1 and CDR2 from the germline V gene are SGHTA and FQGNSA. V dropped 7 bases and J dropped 2 bases, with 15 bases sitting between them. The CDR3 has 15 amino acids.

V gene TRBV27 combines with J gene TRBJ2-5; 8 nucleotides line up with TRBD1. Per the germline V gene, CDR1 is MNHEY and CDR2 is SMNVEV (reference sequence). J gave up 2 bases and V 6 bases, and 8 bases lay outside the gene matches. The CDR3 loop spans 15 amino acids. The CDR3 DNA reads as TGTGCCAGCAGCCAAGGACAGGGAGAACAAGAGACCCAGTACTTC. Amino acid sequence: CASSQGQGEQETQYF.

The chain carries TRBV6-5 and TRBJ1-2; D may be TRBD1 (5 bases). V was trimmed by 11 bases and J by 4 bases, leaving 17 bases between them. The CDR3 is 13 amino acids. CDR1 is MNHEY, CDR2 SVGAGI, per germline. The CDR3 region has the DNA TGTGCCGACCGGGAGGGGCCTGGCTATGGCTACACCTTC. This sequence encodes CADREGPGYGYTF.

The chain carries TRBV3-1 (or the pseudogene TRBV3-2) and TRBJ2-3; 8 positions match TRBD1. The V gene's germline CDR1 is LGHDT and CDR2 YNNKEL (reference sequence). The CDR3 contains 17 residues. After removal of 0 bases from V and 6 bases from J, the junction contained 11 bases not matched to a gene. The CDR3 sequence: CASSQDHGQGAADTQYF. The CDR3 coding sequence is TGTGCCAGCAGCCAAGACCACGGACAGGGAGCAGCTGATACGCAGTATTTT.

The CDR3 sequence is CASIGRADNEQFF. CDR3 DNA sequence: TGTGCCAGCATTGGGAGGGCCGACAATGAGCAGTTCTTC. The gene calls are TRBV6-5 and TRBJ2-1, with TRBD2 matching 7 bases. The CDR3 covers 13 residues. The V and J ends lost 7 bases and 5 bases, in that order; junction bases with no gene match: 5. The germline gives CDR1 MNHEY, CDR2 SVGAGI.

The J gene is TRBJ1-5, the V gene TRBV15; the match to TRBD1 covers 12 bases. Germline V CDR1 and CDR2: LNHNV, YYDKDF (reference sequence). V lost 1 base and J lost 5; bases outside the gene matches: 3. The CDR3 sequence is 16 residues long. The CDR3 region is CATSRGGTGGHQPQHF. CDR3 nucleotide sequence: TGTGCCACCAGCAGAGGAGGGACAGGGGGCCATCAGCCCCAGCATTTT.

V is TRBV4-1 and J is TRBJ2-1; 7 bases are a match to TRBD1. The CDR3 is made up of 17 amino acids. Germline values: CDR1 MGHRA, CDR2 YSYEKL. V dropped 3 bases and J dropped 7; count of bases not matched to a gene: 15. CDR3 protein: CASSHSTGPPVENEQFF. The CDR3 DNA sequence: TGCGCCAGCAGCCACTCGACAGGGCCCCCGGTTGAGAATGAGCAGTTCTTC.

V usage is TRBV19 and J usage is TRBJ2-2; TRBD1 agrees at 8 bases. J lost 7 bases, V lost 1 base, and 14 bases had no gene match. The germline V gene has CDR1 LNHDA and CDR2 SQIVND (reference sequence). CDR3 size: 18 residues. The CDR3 protein is CASSIGPPRQGFDGELFF. The CDR3 DNA follows: TGTGCCAGTAGTATAGGACCTCCGAGACAGGGGTTTGACGGGGAGCTGTTTTTT.

The rearrangement uses TRBV2 and TRBJ2-2; D perhaps matches TRBD2 (5 bases). The germline V gene has CDR1 SNHLY and CDR2 FYNNEI. Trimming left V 8 bases short and J 3 bases short, with 13 bases between. This CDR3 has 14 amino acids. The CDR3 DNA sequence: TGTGCCAGCGAATGGCTAGCCGACACCGGGGAGCTGTTTTTT. Protein: CASEWLADTGELFF. Full variable domain (remainder filled in from reference TRBV2 and TRBJ2-2): EPEVTQTPSHQVTQMGQEVILRCVPISNHLYFYWYRQILGQKVEFLVSFYNNEISEKSEIFDDQFSVERPDGSNFTLKIRSTKLEDSAMYFCASEWLADTGELFFGEGSRLTVL.

The V and J genes are TRBV19 and TRBJ2-7; D is perhaps TRBD2 (6 bases). V was clipped by 1 base and J by 5 bases, with 9 bases between them. The CDR3 is 13 amino acids. Looked up from germline, CDR1 is LNHDA and CDR2 is SQIVND (reference sequence). This chain's CDR3 is CASSIVGGNEQYF. The CDR3 DNA reads as TGTGCCAGTAGTATAGTTGGGGGGAACGAGCAGTACTTC.

This clone was counted a single time. The rearrangement links TRBV28 to TRBJ1-1, with 11 bases aligning to TRBD1. The germline gives CDR1 MDHEN, CDR2 SYDVKM. V shed 3 bases, J shed 3 bases, and the junction held 3 bases outside the gene matches. The CDR3 covers 15 residues. The CDR3 coding sequence is TGTGCCAGCAGTTTTGGGGGACAGGGGGACACTGAAGCTTTCTTT. This codes for CASSFGGQGDTEAFF.

The chain recombines TRBV12-3 or TRBV12-4 with TRBJ2-5; 7 nucleotides line up with TRBD2. V lost 5 bases, J lost 4 bases, and 4 bases stayed unmatched. CDR3 length: 13 residues. The CDR3 DNA reads as TGTGCCAGCAGTCCCCAGCGGGGAGAGACCCAGTACTTC. This gives the protein CASSPQRGETQYF.

This clone was recorded once. This sequence joins TRBV11-1 and TRBJ2-3, with D unresolved. The germline gives CDR1 SGHAT, CDR2 FQDESV (reference sequence). V dropped 3 bases and J dropped 4 bases, with 14 bases sitting between them. This CDR3 is built from 15 residues. The DNA of the CDR3 is TGTGCCAGCAGCTTTCCCCCAAGCTTAGCAGATACGCAGTATTTT. This codes for CASSFPPSLADTQYF.

The chain uses TRBV6-5 and TRBJ1-1; D gene uncertain. Germline V gives CDR1 MNHEY, CDR2 SVGAGI. The length of the CDR3 is 14 residues. Trimming shortened V by 2 bases and J by 0 bases, and 7 bases separated the two germline ends. CDR3 DNA sequence: TGTGCCAGCAGTTACGAGGCGGTGAACACTGAAGCTTTCTTT. Translating gives CASSYEAVNTEAFF.

In this sample, this clone turned up a few times. The chain links TRBV2 to TRBJ2-1, with TRBD2 as a possible D gene (6 bases). The CDR3 consists of 14 residues. The ends were cut back, 11 bases at V and 9 bases at J, with 23 bases in the middle. Germline V CDR1 and CDR2: SNHLY, FYNNEI. This CDR3 reads CAGSPGLPVTEQFF. As DNA, the CDR3 is TGTGCCGGTAGCCCGGGACTCCCGGTCACTGAGCAGTTCTTC.

V is TRBV4-1 and J is TRBJ2-3, with 11 positions matching TRBD2. The germline CDR1 and CDR2 sequences are MGHRA and YSYEKL. This CDR3 is 17 amino acids long. Trimming removed 1 base from V and 4 bases from J; junction bases left unmatched: 7. The chain's CDR3 is CASSQALAGGVPDTQYF. CDR3 DNA: TGCGCCAGCAGCCAAGCCCTAGCGGGAGGAGTACCAGATACGCAGTATTTT.

J is TRBJ1-1 and V is TRBV19, with 7 bases aligning to TRBD1. The CDR3 spans 13 residues. The V gene end was trimmed by 9 bases and the J gene end by 10 bases; junction bases not matched to a gene: 14. CDR1 is LNHDA, CDR2 SQIVND, per germline (reference sequence). The CDR3 nucleotides read TGTGCCAGCATGGACAGGAGACGGGGATTAGCTTTCTTT. Its protein is CASMDRRRGLAFF.

The chain recombines TRBV5-4 with TRBJ2-7; TRBD2 is a possible D gene (6 bases). Germline assignment: CDR1 SGHNT and CDR2 YYREEE (reference sequence). Trimming took 0 bases from V and 6 from J, leaving 7 bases between them. CDR3 length: 12 amino acids. The CDR3, as DNA: TGTGCCAGCAGCTTGGTCGGGAGCGAGCAGTACTTC. This translates into CASSLVGSEQYF.

The CDR3 reads CASSEAQGVGTEAFF. The CDR3 nucleotides read TGTGCCAGCAGTGAAGCGCAGGGGGTAGGCACTGAAGCTTTCTTT. This chain uses TRBV2 with TRBJ1-1; 7 bases are a match to TRBD1. In germline, CDR1 is SNHLY, CDR2 FYNNEI. Germline trimming cut 0 bases from V and 4 bases from J; bases unmatched to any gene: 5. The CDR3 totals 15 residues.

This clone was found once. The chain is built from TRBV11-2 and TRBJ2-5; 7 nucleotides align to TRBD1. The length of the CDR3 is 17 residues. The ends lost 0 bases at V and 2 bases at J; junction bases unmatched: 9. Germline-derived CDR1 and CDR2 are SGHAT and FQNNGV. The CDR3 region has the DNA TGTGCCAGCAGCTTAGACAGGCAGGGACAGTCTCAAGAGACCCAGTACTTC. It specifies CASSLDRQGQSQETQYF.

The chain combines TRBV5-1 with TRBJ1-1, with D uncertain. Trimming took 0 bases from V and 5 from J, leaving 14 bases between them. CDR3 length equals 15 residues. Germline values: CDR1 SGHRS, CDR2 YFSETQ. The CDR3 reads CASSLEAREGTEAFF. CDR3 DNA sequence: TGCGCCAGCAGCTTGGAGGCCCGGGAAGGGACTGAAGCTTTCTTT.

The V gene is TRBV29-1, the J gene TRBJ2-7; a possible D gene is TRBD1 (5 bases). Germline CDR1 reads SQVTM; CDR2 reads ANQGSEA. V gave up 3 bases and J gave up 4 bases, with 7 bases separating them. This CDR3 is built from 11 residues. CDR3: CSVDQGYEQYF. CDR3 nucleotides: TGCAGCGTTGACCAGGGTTACGAGCAGTACTTC.